This T cell receptor beta chain was found in a study of T-cell memory formation after mild COVID-19 (dated by TCRdb to 2020 to 2023). Broadly, across the study: Most TCR sequence clusters were specific to one of the two donors. In two donors, T-cell clones that expanded and contracted after mild COVID-19 were followed by sequencing TCRalpha and TCRbeta repertoires longitudinally. The cohort was made up of two young adult volunteers, one female and one male, who were previously healthy. The paper as a whole reports these results and caveats: The study included only a couple of mild cases, and larger cohorts that include severe cases with pre-infection samples were judged to be necessary. Some responding clones were found in pre-infection memory, which suggests that pre-existing cross-reactive memory T cells took part in the SARS-CoV-2 response. Contracting CD4+ clones were located mainly in the CM and EM memory subsets, whereas CD8+ clones were found to be enriched in EMRA. The second-wave clones that peaked on day 37 were not confirmed to be SARS-CoV-2 specific. Clones contracting from day 15 to 85 had balanced CD4/CD8 phenotypes, while a second wave expanding from day 15 to 37 was biased towards CD4+.

PBMCs were isolated by Ficoll-Paque density gradient centrifugation. Of note for this clonotype: What antigen it recognizes has not been identified. Per-base quality was not reported, and no clone a single base away is much larger than it.

Germline trimming: 4 bases from V, 3 bases from J; junction bases outside gene matches: 1. Sequences SQVTM (CDR1) and ANQGSEA (CDR2) are obtained from the germline V gene. The CDR3 runs 13 amino acids, cysteine and phenylalanine included. Left in the record is the CDR3 DNA by itself, 39 bases read in frame from the first base. TCRdb records Illumina NovaSeq 6000 as the sequencer. cDNA libraries for TCRalpha and TCRbeta were prepared by 5'RACE using constant-segment primers, with sample barcodes and unique molecular identifiers added. Trizol reagent was used to extract RNA from every sample. Library amplification was performed in two PCR steps, and a second sample barcode and Illumina TruSeq adapters were introduced in the second step. The libraries were sequenced on an Illumina NovaSeq using 2 x 150 bp paired-end reads. As for how the authors treated the data: The reads were demultiplexed and collapsed into UMI-guided consensus sequences using migec v1.2.7. With mixcr v2.1.11, UMI consensuses were aligned to TRA and TRB V and J templates and assembled into clonotypes. Expanded or contracted clonotypes were those called significant by both edgeR and NoisET, with noise models trained on biological replicates. For edgeR calls, the cutoffs were a false discovery rate-adjusted p below 0.01 and a log2 fold-change threshold of 1. As an exploratory analysis of dynamics, max-normalized trajectories of the 1000 most abundant clonotypes were examined by PCA with hierarchical clustering. Separately sequenced CD4+ and CD8+ repertoires were used to assign the CD4 or CD8 phenotype of responding clones. TCRdb handled the public reads itself, with Q25 trimming in fastp and clone calling in MiXCR, and kept productive beta chains. Each entry is one CDR3 protein sequence, shown with its most common DNA and genes. In this record, the V and J calls reflect TCRdb's handling and not the investigators' own analysis. For this sample there are over 300,000 distinct CDR3 sequences; 20% to 25% appear just once. Of the sample, roughly 23% is held by the ten largest clones.

This sequence uses TRBV29-1 and TRBJ2-1, and 9 bases in between align with TRBD1. The sample consisted of PBMCs or a T cell subset sorted from them (not recorded which). This TCR derives from a man younger than 35 who had mild COVID-19 (a few samples of this study predate the infection). The sample titles of this study are shuffled in the database, so cell type and time point are left out; the donor was told from shared clones. The encoded CDR3 is CSVGGQGYNEQFF. The nucleotide sequence reads TGCAGCGTTGGGGGACAGGGCTACAATGAGCAGTTCTTC.